One and the same sample provided the 16 T cell receptor beta chains below, sequenced in a study of blood T cells in healthy people across ages. Then a second PCR, running roughly 6 to 12 cycles, was carried out with a sample-barcoded 5' primer and a J-beta primer mix. TCRdb recomputed calls from the 5' RACE reads with MiXCR, one row per CDR3 protein. The data contain about 800,000 distinct CDR3 sequences, roughly 60% of them singletons. Sequences were obtained from blood. These receptors came from a man aged 25 to 40 in good health.

The rearrangement uses TRBV5-1 and TRBJ1-1; TRBD1 matches 8 bases. Trimming cost V 4 bases and J 8 bases; bases outside gene matches: 10. The CDR3 length is 14 residues. Germline CDR1 reads SGHRS; CDR2 reads YFSETQ. The CDR3 spells CASSPGPGGAEAFF. The CDR3 bases are TGCGCCAGCAGCCCAGGACCAGGGGGCGCGGAAGCTTTCTTT. Looking up the rest from reference TRBV5-1 and TRBJ1-1 gives the full variable domain: KAGVTQTPRYLIKTRGQQVTLSCSPISGHRSVSWYQQTPGQGLQFLFEYFSETQRNKGNFPGRFSGRQFSNSRSEMNVSTLELGDSALYLCASSPGPGGAEAFFGQGTRLTVV.

The rearrangement uses TRBV20-1 and TRBJ1-2, with D unresolved. Germline V gene lookup returns CDR1 DFQATT and CDR2 SNEGSKA (reference sequence). V lost 1 base and J 2 bases, leaving 11 bases between the germline ends. This CDR3 is built from 14 residues. CDR3 in amino acids: CSARGSLGNYGYTF. The CDR3 DNA follows: TGCAGTGCTAGAGGCAGTCTGGGAAACTATGGCTACACCTTC.

This clonotype was picked up a small number of times. This chain connects TRBV12-3 or TRBV12-4 to TRBJ2-6; D may be TRBD1 (6 bases). The length of the CDR3 is 16 residues. The V end lost 4 bases, the J end lost 4 bases, and 14 bases lay between the germline ends. CDR3: CASSSTGHRGANVLTF. CDR3 DNA: TGTGCCAGCAGTTCTACAGGGCACCGGGGGGCCAACGTCCTGACTTTC.

The J gene is TRBJ2-6, the V gene TRBV5-1; tentative D call: TRBD2 (5 bases). The CDR3 sequence is 16 residues long. Germline V lookup: CDR1 SGHRS, CDR2 YFSETQ. V was trimmed by 0 bases and J by 5 bases, leaving 12 bases between them. The CDR3 bases are TGCGCCAGCAGCTTGGGGGCGGGTCTCTGGGCCAACGTCCTGACTTTC. Protein product: CASSLGAGLWANVLTF.

The CDR3 loop is CSARVRGANEKLFF. CDR3 DNA sequence: TGCAGTGCTAGAGTCCGGGGAGCTAATGAAAAACTGTTTTTT. This chain uses TRBV20-1 with TRBJ1-4; D remains unclear. V was trimmed by 1 base and J by 3 bases, leaving 9 bases between them. CDR3 length equals 14 residues. Germline values: CDR1 DFQATT, CDR2 SNEGSKA (reference sequence).

This clonotype was counted a single time. The V and J genes are TRBV11-2 and TRBJ2-3, with TRBD2 matching over 10 bases. The V and J ends lost 5 bases and 2 bases, in that order; junction bases with no gene match: 7. The CDR3 totals 16 residues. From germline, CDR1 is SGHAT and CDR2 FQNNGV. CDR3 DNA: TGTGCCAGCAGCCCTGCTAGCGGGAGACACACAGATACGCAGTATTTT. This sequence encodes CASSPASGRHTDTQYF.

The chain uses TRBV7-9 and TRBJ2-5; D remains unclear. Trimming left V 5 bases short and J 1 base short, with 14 bases between. The CDR3 is made up of 15 amino acids. Germline CDR1 is SEHNR and CDR2 is FQNEAQ (reference sequence). CDR3 DNA sequence: TGTGCCAGCAGCCCCCCCGGCCCAACCCAAGAGACCCAGTACTTC. It yields the protein CASSPPGPTQETQYF.

V usage is TRBV6-6 and J usage is TRBJ1-6; D unclear. Per germline, CDR1 MNHNY and CDR2 SVGAGI (reference sequence). The CDR3 contains 15 residues. V dropped 6 bases and J dropped 9 bases, with 18 bases sitting between them. The CDR3 reads CASSPFLEGGSPLHF. CDR3 nucleotides: TGTGCCAGCAGCCCCTTCCTGGAGGGAGGTTCACCCCTCCACTTT.

Many counts were recorded for this clonotype. The chain carries TRBV29-1 and TRBJ2-1; 10 bases fit TRBD2. The CDR3 consists of 13 residues. CDR1 SQVTM and CDR2 ANQGSEA come from the germline V gene. Germline trimming cut 7 bases from V and 4 bases from J; bases unmatched to any gene: 4. The CDR3 here is CSGGLALYNEQFF. In nucleotides, the CDR3 is TGCAGCGGGGGACTAGCGCTATACAATGAGCAGTTCTTC.

The rearrangement joins TRBV20-1 to TRBJ2-3, with 13 nucleotides matching TRBD2. The CDR3 consists of 16 residues. J lost 6 bases, V lost 2 bases, and 8 bases had no gene match. The germline gives CDR1 DFQATT, CDR2 SNEGSKA (reference sequence). CDR3: CSARITSGRAFDTQYF. The CDR3 DNA reads as TGCAGTGCTAGAATTACTAGCGGGAGGGCATTTGATACGCAGTATTTT.

This clonotype has only one observation. This chain links TRBV6-1 with TRBJ2-3, with D possibly TRBD2 on 6 matching bases. Germline-derived CDR1 and CDR2 are MNHNS and SASEGT. V lost 4 bases and J 1 base, leaving 12 bases between the germline ends. The CDR3 is 15 amino acids. CDR3 coding DNA: TGTGCCAGCAGTGCCCAGTGGGGGGGCACAGATACGCAGTATTTT. As protein: CASSAQWGGTDTQYF.

The rearrangement uses TRBV29-1 and TRBJ2-7; no clear D gene. This CDR3 has 14 amino acids. V was clipped by 7 bases and J by 0 bases, with 16 bases between them. Germline V gives CDR1 SQVTM, CDR2 ANQGSEA. CDR3 bases: TGCAGCGCTCAACCCACAGTTACCTCCTACGAGCAGTACTTC. Protein sequence: CSAQPTVTSYEQYF.

In nucleotides, the CDR3 is TGTGCCAGCGGGGGACAGGGAAATGAAAAACTGTTTTTT. Its translation: CASGGQGNEKLFF. The V gene is TRBV12-3 or TRBV12-4, the J gene TRBJ1-4; 9 nucleotides agree with TRBD1. This CDR3 contains 13 residues. V dropped 8 bases and J dropped 5; count of bases not matched to a gene: 3.

This sequence joins TRBV7-3 and TRBJ2-1; TRBD2 matches at 9 bases. This CDR3 comprises 17 residues. CDR1 is SGHTA, CDR2 FQGTGA, per germline. The V segment lost 5 bases and the J segment 0 bases; nucleotides outside the gene matches: 8. The DNA for the CDR3 is TGTGCCAGCAGCATCCCAGGAGCGGGAGGCTCCTACAATGAGCAGTTCTTC. This encodes CASSIPGAGGSYNEQFF. The variable domain in full, with the rest retrieved from reference TRBV7-3 and TRBJ2-1, is GAGVSQTPSNKVTEKGKYVELRCDPISGHTALYWYRQSLGQGPEFLIYFQGTGAADDSGLPNDRFFAVRPEGSVSTLKIQRTERGDSAVYLCASSIPGAGGSYNEQFFGPGTRLTVL.

The chain employs TRBV5-1 and TRBJ1-6; D gene ambiguous. The V gene lost 4 bases and the J gene lost 7 bases, with 15 bases spanning the gap. Germline values: CDR1 SGHRS, CDR2 YFSETQ. The CDR3 length is 15 residues. The CDR3 spells CASSPEVEGNSPLHF. CDR3 nucleotides: TGCGCCAGCAGCCCGGAGGTGGAGGGCAATTCACCCCTCCACTTT.

The rearrangement links TRBV15 to TRBJ1-2; D unclear. Germline V lookup: CDR1 LNHNV, CDR2 YYDKDF (reference sequence). The CDR3 runs to 14 residues. With 5 bases removed from V and 4 bases from J, the gap between germline ends came to 14 bases. For the CDR3, the DNA is TGTGCCACCAGCCCTCACGAGGAAGCCTATGGCTACACCTTC. It yields the protein CATSPHEEAYGYTF.